Reported below is one T cell receptor beta chain. The antigen remains undetermined. The PCR used 60 Vbeta and 13 Jbeta primers. Measured with immunoSEQ multiplex PCR; TCRdb has only the in-frame clones, and not every one. The sample includes 95,000 to 150,000 clones, 75% of them seen just once. The CDR3 extends over 17 amino acids. Unmatched junction bases numbered 9, after V lost 0 bases and J lost 2 bases. The germline V gene has CDR1 SGHNT and CDR2 YYREEE (reference sequence). This sample stems from a study of cytomegalovirus exposure and HLA in healthy donors. Sampled while nominally healthy, donors likely had unrecorded immune exposures. Points from the study as a whole: A later analysis reportedly identified an Asian-associated ancestry cluster as carrying fewer N-insertions than the approximately 620-donor mean. The study labeled about 160 TCR beta chains cytomegalovirus-associated. Rare sequences made up most TCRs, while some public TCRs were found in many donors.

The sequence derives from a woman aged 35 to 49 in good health and CMV-seropositive. This chain connects TRBV5-4 to TRBJ2-7; 9 bases map to TRBD1. The sample comprised PBMCs. As DNA, the CDR3 is TGTGCCAGCAGCTTGGGCGGACAGGGGAGGAGCGCCTACGAGCAGTACTTC. Encoded protein: CASSLGGQGRSAYEQYF.